The present T cell receptor (beta chain) was sequenced within a study of blood T cell repertoires in COVID-19. Study details: In each case, the material was cDNA or gDNA derived from T cells, B-cell-depleted T cells, or PBMCs.

Per the authors' pipeline: Quantification of nucleated cells was approximated via reference gene primer amplification. The assay was immunoSEQ multiplex PCR, and TCRdb's table has in-frame clones only and misses some. For V, J and clone size, that table is used; D and trimming come from the DNA. The sample has just over 95,000 clones, around 87% seen once. Trimming stripped 6 bases from V and 3 bases from J, with 15 bases between. CDR1 is KGHSH, CDR2 LQKENI, per germline. This CDR3 comprises 15 residues. This chain uses TRBV18 with TRBJ1-5; D is perhaps TRBD1 (5 bases). Sequenced input: peripheral blood. The receptor's source is a human donor in a cohort sampled during active COVID-19. This CDR3 is CASSLAGQDNQPQHF. CDR3 nucleotide sequence: TGTGCCAGCTCTCTGGCGGGGCAGGACAATCAGCCCCAGCATTTT.